The 21 T cell receptor beta chains listed next were all sequenced from one sample in a study of monozygotic twins with inflammatory bowel disease. TCRdb reworked the 5' RACE reads into one entry per CDR3 protein, no DNA. The table lists around 150,000 distinct CDR3 sequences, with 2.8% in the top ten. What was sequenced was blood. The receptor set was obtained from a human donor with ulcerative colitis or Crohn's disease, or a healthy co-twin of an affected twin (not recorded which).

This sequence joins TRBV7-6 and TRBJ1-5; the TCRdb D gene call, TRBD1, has no DNA to confirm it. This CDR3 region has 14 residues. Per germline, CDR1 SGHVS and CDR2 FNYEAQ. This CDR3 is CASSLGPTGQPQHF.

This rearrangement joins TRBV25-1 to TRBJ2-1; the TCRdb call, TRBD1, lacks DNA for checking. CDR1 is MGHDK and CDR2 is SYGVNS in the germline V gene. The CDR3 contains 12 residues. The CDR3 loop reads CASKGTRNEQFF.

The rearrangement joins TRBV7-3 to TRBJ2-2; absent DNA, TCRdb's TRBD2 call cannot be checked. The CDR3 length is 19 residues. From germline, CDR1 is SGHTA and CDR2 FQGTGA. The CDR3 spells CASSRQSEGGPRGTGELFF.

The gene calls are TRBV12-3 or TRBV12-4 and TRBJ2-7; TCRdb's D call, TRBD1, is unchecked because there is no DNA. The CDR3 contains 14 residues. CDR3 sequence: CASSLGAAGAEQYF.

The chain is built from TRBV15 and TRBJ1-2; TCRdb outputs TRBD1, but without DNA this stays unchecked. The CDR3 contains 12 residues. Germline assignment: CDR1 LNHNV and CDR2 YYDKDF (reference sequence). The CDR3 protein is CATSRDRDGYTF.

The chain combines TRBV29-1 with TRBJ1-4; no DNA is available, so the TRBD1 call from TCRdb remains unchecked. Germline loops: CDR1 SQVTM, CDR2 ANQGSEA. This CDR3 comprises 14 residues. Here the CDR3 reads CSVEDLDNGEKLFF.

The V gene is TRBV10-3, the J gene TRBJ1-3. CDR3 length: 15 residues. Per the germline V gene, CDR1 is ENHRY and CDR2 is SYGVKD. CDR3 region: CAITFSDSSGNTIYF.

The rearrangement uses TRBV7-7 and TRBJ2-2; TCRdb indicates TRBD2, and absent DNA this call remains unverified. The CDR3 is made up of 16 amino acids. Per the germline V gene, CDR1 is SSHAT and CDR2 is FNYEAQ (reference sequence). The CDR3 protein is CASSLFLAGDNGELFF.

The rearrangement joins TRBV6-2 or TRBV6-3 to TRBJ2-1; TCRdb's D call of TRBD1 is untestable without DNA. This CDR3 spans 16 amino acids. Germline-derived CDR1 and CDR2 are MNHEY and SVGEGT. CDR3 in amino acids: CASSYTTGPGFDEQFF.

The chain joins TRBV27 to TRBJ2-7. The V gene's germline CDR1 is MNHEY and CDR2 SMNVEV (reference sequence). This CDR3 is built from 17 residues. CDR3 in amino acids: CASSPIHPTRDNYEQYF.

V gene TRBV12-3 or TRBV12-4 combines with J gene TRBJ2-7. The CDR3 is 14 amino acids. CDR3 sequence reads: CASSMDGSSYEQYF.

This chain joins TRBV5-1 and TRBJ2-7; TCRdb designates TRBD2, a call that cannot be tested without DNA. The CDR3 contains 14 residues. In germline, CDR1 is SGHRS, CDR2 YFSETQ. The CDR3 reads CASSHSGRTYEQYF.

The chain couples TRBV28 to TRBJ2-6; TCRdb returns TRBD2, unconfirmable since there is no DNA. The CDR3 is 16 residues long. Per germline, CDR1 MDHEN and CDR2 SYDVKM. CDR3: CASRDGGVSGANVLTF. Looking up the rest from reference TRBV28 and TRBJ2-6 gives the full variable domain: DVKVTQSSRYLVKRTGEKVFLECVQDMDHENMFWYRQDPGLGLRLIYFSYDVKMKEKGDIPEGYSVSREKKERFSLILESASTNQTSMYLCASRDGGVSGANVLTFGAGSRLTVL.

The CDR3 is CASSLPGPGETQYF. The rearrangement uses TRBV28 and TRBJ2-5; the TCRdb D gene call, TRBD2, has no DNA to confirm it. The CDR3 covers 14 residues. The germline gives CDR1 MDHEN, CDR2 SYDVKM.

The chain joins TRBV25-1 to TRBJ2-7. This CDR3 is built from 14 residues. From germline, CDR1 is MGHDK and CDR2 SYGVNS. The CDR3 sequence is CASSEGGSYYEQYF.

V and J are TRBV7-9 and TRBJ2-3; TCRdb lists TRBD2, though no DNA is available to test this call. CDR1 and CDR2 from the germline V gene are SEHNR and FQNEAQ (reference sequence). The CDR3 is made up of 15 amino acids. The CDR3 spells CASIGSGRAGDTQYF. The entire variable domain, with the rest obtained from reference TRBV7-9 and TRBJ2-3, is as follows: DTGVSQNPRHKITKRGQNVTFRCDPISEHNRLYWYRQTLGQGPEFLTYFQNEAQLEKSRLLSDRFSAERPKGSFSTLEIQRTEQGDSAMYLCASIGSGRAGDTQYFGPGTRLTVL.

The V gene is TRBV20-1, the J gene TRBJ2-3; without DNA, the TCRdb call of TRBD1 cannot be checked. Germline V gene lookup returns CDR1 DFQATT and CDR2 SNEGSKA (reference sequence). The CDR3 runs to 15 residues. This CDR3 is CSAEGDRDHSDTQYF.

The chain employs TRBV10-3 and TRBJ2-7; TCRdb picks TRBD1, but there is no DNA to check that call. The CDR3 sequence is 16 residues long. Germline-derived CDR1 and CDR2 are ENHRY and SYGVKD. The CDR3 reads CAISGEWTVDDREQYF.

This chain links TRBV25-1 with TRBJ2-4; TCRdb gives TRBD1 as the D gene, but with no DNA this cannot be confirmed. The germline V gene encodes CDR1 MGHDK and CDR2 SYGVNS. The CDR3 runs to 15 residues. The CDR3 region is CASSGTATAKNIQYF.

The rearrangement joins TRBV6-6 to TRBJ1-2. The CDR3 has 11 residues. CDR1 is MNHNY, CDR2 SVGAGI, per germline (reference sequence). CDR3 sequence: CASSYNYGYTF.

The chain couples TRBV19 to TRBJ2-2. There are 14 residues in the CDR3. Germline CDR1 and CDR2: LNHDA and SQIVND (reference sequence). The CDR3 spells CASSLLRNTGELFF.